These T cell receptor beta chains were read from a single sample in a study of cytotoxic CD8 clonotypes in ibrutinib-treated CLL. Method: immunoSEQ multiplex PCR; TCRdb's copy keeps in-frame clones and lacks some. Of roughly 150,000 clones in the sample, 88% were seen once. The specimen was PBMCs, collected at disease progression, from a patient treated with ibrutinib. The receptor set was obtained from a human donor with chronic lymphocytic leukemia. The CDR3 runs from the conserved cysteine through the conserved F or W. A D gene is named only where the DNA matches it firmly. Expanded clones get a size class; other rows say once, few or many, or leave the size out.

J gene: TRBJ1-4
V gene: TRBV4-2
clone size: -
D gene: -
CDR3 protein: CASSQAGEKLFF
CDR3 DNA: TGTGCCAGCAGCCAAGCTGGTGAAAAACTGTTTTTT

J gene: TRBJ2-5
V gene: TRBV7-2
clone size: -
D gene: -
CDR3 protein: CASSWPGRGAETQYF
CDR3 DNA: TGTGCCAGCAGTTGGCCCGGCCGCGGGGCGGAGACCCAGTACTTC

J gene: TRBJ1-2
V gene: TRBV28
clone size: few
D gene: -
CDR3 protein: CASSLGYSSGYTF
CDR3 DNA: TGTGCCAGCAGTTTAGGGTACTCGAGTGGCTACACCTTC

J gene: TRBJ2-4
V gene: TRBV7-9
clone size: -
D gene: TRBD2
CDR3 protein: CASSWGLAEDKNIQYF
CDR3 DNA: TGTGCCAGCAGCTGGGGACTAGCGGAAGACAAAAACATTCAGTACTTC

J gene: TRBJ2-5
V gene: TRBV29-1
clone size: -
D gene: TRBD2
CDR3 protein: CSVEVSGRRGETQYF
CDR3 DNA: TGCAGCGTTGAGGTTAGCGGGAGGCGGGGAGAGACCCAGTACTTC

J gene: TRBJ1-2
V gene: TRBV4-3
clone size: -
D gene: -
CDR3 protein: CASSQDRGSRLRGYTF
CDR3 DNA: TGCGCCAGCAGCCAAGACCGGGGGAGCCGTTTGAGGGGCTACACCTTC

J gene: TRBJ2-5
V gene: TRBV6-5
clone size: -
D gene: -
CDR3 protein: CASSRRDTETQYF
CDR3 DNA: TGTGCCAGCAGTCGCAGGGATACGGAGACCCAGTACTTC

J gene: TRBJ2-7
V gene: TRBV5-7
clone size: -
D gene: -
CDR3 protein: CASSRGDPITNLYEQYF
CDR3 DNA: TGTGCCAGCAGCCGGGGAGACCCTATTACTAATTTATACGAGCAGTACTTC

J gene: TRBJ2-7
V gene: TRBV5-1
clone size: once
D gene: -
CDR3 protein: CASSPGRAPNLPTYEQYF
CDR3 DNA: TGCGCCAGCAGCCCTGGCCGGGCCCCAAACCTCCCCACCTACGAGCAGTACTTC

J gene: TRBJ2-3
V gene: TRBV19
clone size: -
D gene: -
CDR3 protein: CASSSEGDTQYF
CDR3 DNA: TGTGCCAGTAGTTCGGAGGGAGATACGCAGTATTTT

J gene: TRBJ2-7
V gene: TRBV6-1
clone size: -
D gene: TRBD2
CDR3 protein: CASNPVGGSSYEQYF
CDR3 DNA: TGTGCCAGCAACCCCGTGGGCGGGAGCTCCTACGAGCAGTACTTC

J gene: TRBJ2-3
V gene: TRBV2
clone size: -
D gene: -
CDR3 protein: CASPPLGGGADTQYF
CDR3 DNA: TGTGCCAGCCCTCCCCTGGGTGGGGGTGCAGATACGCAGTATTTT

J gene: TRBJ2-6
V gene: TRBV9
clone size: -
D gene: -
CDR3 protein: CASSVQGSGANVLTF
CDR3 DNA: TGTGCCAGCAGCGTACAGGGCTCTGGGGCCAACGTCCTGACTTTC

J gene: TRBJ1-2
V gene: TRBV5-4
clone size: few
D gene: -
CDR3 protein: CASSLTGSSRRSYGYTF
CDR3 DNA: TGTGCCAGCAGCTTGACTGGGTCATCACGTAGATCCTATGGCTACACCTTC

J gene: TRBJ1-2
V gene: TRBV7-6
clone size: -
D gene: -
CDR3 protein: CASSPRGINYGYTF
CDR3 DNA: TGTGCCAGCAGCCCCAGGGGTATTAACTATGGCTACACCTTC

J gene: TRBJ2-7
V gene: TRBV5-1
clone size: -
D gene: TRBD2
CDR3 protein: CASSETGTSALEQYF
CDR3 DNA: TGCGCCAGCAGCGAAACCGGGACTAGCGCCCTGGAGCAGTACTTC

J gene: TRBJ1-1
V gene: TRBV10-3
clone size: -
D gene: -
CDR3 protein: CAISESKGVRNTEAFF
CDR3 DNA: TGTGCCATCAGTGAGTCGAAGGGGGTGAGGAACACTGAAGCTTTCTTT

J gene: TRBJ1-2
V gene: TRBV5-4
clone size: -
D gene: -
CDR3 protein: CASSLESNGYGYTF
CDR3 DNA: TGTGCCAGCAGCTTGGAAAGTAACGGCTATGGCTACACCTTC

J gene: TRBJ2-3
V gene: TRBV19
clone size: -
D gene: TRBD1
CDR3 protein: CASTPGQGTDTQYF
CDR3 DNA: TGTGCCAGTACCCCGGGACAGGGCACAGATACGCAGTATTTT

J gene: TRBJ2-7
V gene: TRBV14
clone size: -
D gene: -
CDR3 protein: CASSQPYEQYF
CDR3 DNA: TGTGCCAGCAGCCAACCGTACGAGCAGTACTTC

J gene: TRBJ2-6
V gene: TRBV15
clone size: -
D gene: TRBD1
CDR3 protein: CATSRSWDSNVLTF
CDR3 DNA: TGTGCCACCAGCAGATCATGGGACAGTAACGTCCTGACTTTC

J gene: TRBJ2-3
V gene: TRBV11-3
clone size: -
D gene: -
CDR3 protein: CASSFPTGRESEDTQYF
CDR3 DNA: TGTGCCAGCAGCTTCCCTACAGGGCGGGAGTCTGAAGATACGCAGTATTTT

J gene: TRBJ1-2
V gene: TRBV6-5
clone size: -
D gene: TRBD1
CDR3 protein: CASSALDRPGYGYTF
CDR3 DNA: TGTGCCAGCAGTGCACTGGACAGGCCGGGCTATGGCTACACCTTC

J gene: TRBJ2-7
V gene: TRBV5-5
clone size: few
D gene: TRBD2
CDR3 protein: CASSTTSGSYEQYF
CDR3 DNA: TGTGCCAGCAGCACGACTAGCGGGAGCTACGAGCAGTACTTC

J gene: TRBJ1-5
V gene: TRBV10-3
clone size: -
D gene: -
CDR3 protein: CAVSEGSQPQHF
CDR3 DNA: TGTGCCGTAAGCGAGGGGAGTCAGCCCCAGCATTTT

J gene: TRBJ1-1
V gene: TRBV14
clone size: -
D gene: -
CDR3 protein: CASSPRNREFAFF
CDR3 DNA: TGTGCCAGCAGCCCGCGTAACAGGGAGTTCGCTTTCTTT

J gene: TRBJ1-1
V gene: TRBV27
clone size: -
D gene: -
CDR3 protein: CASSLSRNTEAFF
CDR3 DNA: TGTGCCAGCAGTTTATCCCGGAACACTGAAGCTTTCTTT

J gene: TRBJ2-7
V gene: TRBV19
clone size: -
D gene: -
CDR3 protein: CASSPIITGFYEQYF
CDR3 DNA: TGTGCCAGTAGTCCAATCATTACAGGGTTTTACGAGCAGTACTTC

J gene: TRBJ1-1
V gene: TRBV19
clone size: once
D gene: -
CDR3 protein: CASSINQGWGAFF
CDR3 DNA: TGTGCCAGTAGTATCAACCAGGGGTGGGGTGCTTTCTTT

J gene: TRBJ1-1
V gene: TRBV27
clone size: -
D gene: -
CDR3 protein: CASSLIGVETEAFF
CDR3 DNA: TGTGCCAGCAGTTTAATAGGTGTGGAGACTGAAGCTTTCTTT

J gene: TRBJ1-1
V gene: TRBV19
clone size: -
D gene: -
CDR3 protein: CASNHLPLGTEAFF
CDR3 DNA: TGTGCCAGTAATCATCTACCCCTGGGCACTGAAGCTTTCTTT

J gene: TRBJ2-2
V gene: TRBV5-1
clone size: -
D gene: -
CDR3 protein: CASSLEWISGELFF
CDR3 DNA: TGCGCCAGCAGCTTGGAGTGGATCTCCGGGGAGCTGTTTTTT

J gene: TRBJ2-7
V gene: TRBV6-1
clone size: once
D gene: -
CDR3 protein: CASSGGRVGYEQYF
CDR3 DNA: TGTGCCAGCAGTGGCGGACGGGTGGGCTACGAGCAGTACTTC

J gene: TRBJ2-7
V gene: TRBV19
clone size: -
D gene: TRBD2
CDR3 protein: CASSLAGGSYEQYF
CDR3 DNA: TGTGCCAGTAGTCTAGCGGGAGGGTCCTACGAGCAGTACTTC

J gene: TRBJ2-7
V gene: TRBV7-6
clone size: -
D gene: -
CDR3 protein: CASSSNLGHDNPSYEQYF
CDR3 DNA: TGTGCCAGCAGCTCTAACTTGGGACACGACAATCCCTCCTACGAGCAGTACTTC

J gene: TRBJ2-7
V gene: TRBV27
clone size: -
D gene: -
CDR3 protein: CASSRDTSYEQYF
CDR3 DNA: TGTGCCAGCAGCCGGGACACCTCCTACGAGCAGTACTTC

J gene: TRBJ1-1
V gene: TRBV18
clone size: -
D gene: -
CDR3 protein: CASSPSLGGTGLNTEAFF
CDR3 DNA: TGTGCCAGCTCACCCAGCCTCGGGGGGACGGGTCTAAACACTGAAGCTTTCTTT

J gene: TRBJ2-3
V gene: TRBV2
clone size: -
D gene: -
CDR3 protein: CASSDRYRGTDTQYF
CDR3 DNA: TGTGCCAGCAGTGACAGGTACCGAGGCACAGATACGCAGTATTTT

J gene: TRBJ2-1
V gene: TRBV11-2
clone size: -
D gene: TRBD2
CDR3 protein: CASSPRTSGDYNEQFF
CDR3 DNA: TGTGCCAGCAGCCCAAGGACTAGCGGGGACTACAATGAGCAGTTCTTC

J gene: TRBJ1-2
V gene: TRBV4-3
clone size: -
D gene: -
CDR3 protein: CASSQVDGGDYGYTF
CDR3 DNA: TGCGCCAGCAGCCAAGTTGACGGGGGGGACTATGGCTACACCTTC

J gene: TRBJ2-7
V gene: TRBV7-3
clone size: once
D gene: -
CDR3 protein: CASSSGTGGSEQYF
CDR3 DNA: TGTGCCAGCAGCTCTGGGACAGGCGGGAGCGAGCAGTACTTC

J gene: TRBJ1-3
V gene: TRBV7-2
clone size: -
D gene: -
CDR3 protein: CASSLGPSGNTIYF
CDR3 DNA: TGTGCCAGCAGCTTAGGACCCTCTGGAAACACCATATATTTT

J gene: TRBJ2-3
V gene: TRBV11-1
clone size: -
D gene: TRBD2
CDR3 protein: CASSLPGGTDTQYF
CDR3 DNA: TGTGCCAGCAGCCTGCCCGGGGGGACAGATACGCAGTATTTT

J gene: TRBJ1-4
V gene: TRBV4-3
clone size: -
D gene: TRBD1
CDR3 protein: CASSQTPGTGVGSDEKLFF
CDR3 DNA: TGCGCCAGCAGCCAAACGCCCGGGACAGGGGTCGGTTCGGATGAAAAACTGTTTTTT

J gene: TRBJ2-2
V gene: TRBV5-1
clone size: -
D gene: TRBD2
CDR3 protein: CASSPLWASGSLTGELFF
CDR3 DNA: TGCGCCAGCAGCCCCCTCTGGGCAAGCGGGAGTCTCACCGGGGAGCTGTTTTTT

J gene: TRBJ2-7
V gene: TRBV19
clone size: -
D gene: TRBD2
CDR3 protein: CASSLNSGSGSYEQYF
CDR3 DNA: TGTGCCAGTAGTCTAAATAGCGGGAGCGGGTCCTACGAGCAGTACTTC

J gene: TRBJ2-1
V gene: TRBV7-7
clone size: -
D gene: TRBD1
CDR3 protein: CASSLTGKSNEQFF
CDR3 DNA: TGTGCTAGCAGTTTGACAGGGAAGAGCAATGAGCAGTTCTTC

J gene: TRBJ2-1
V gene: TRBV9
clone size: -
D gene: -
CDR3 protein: CASSVDRRSINEQFF
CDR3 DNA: TGTGCCAGCAGCGTGGACCGCCGGAGCATCAATGAGCAGTTCTTC